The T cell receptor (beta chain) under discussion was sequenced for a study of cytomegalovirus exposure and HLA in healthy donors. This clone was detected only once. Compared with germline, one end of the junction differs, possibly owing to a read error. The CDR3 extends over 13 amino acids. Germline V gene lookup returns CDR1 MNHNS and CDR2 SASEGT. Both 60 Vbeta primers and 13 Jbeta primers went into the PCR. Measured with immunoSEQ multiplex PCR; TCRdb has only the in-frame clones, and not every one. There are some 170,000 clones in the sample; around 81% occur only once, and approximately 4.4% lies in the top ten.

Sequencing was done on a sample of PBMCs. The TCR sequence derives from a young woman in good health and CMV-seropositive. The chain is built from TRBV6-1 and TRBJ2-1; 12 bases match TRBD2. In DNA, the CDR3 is TGTGCCAGCAGTGACCTAGCGGGGGGGCTTCAGCTCTTC. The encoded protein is CASSDLAGGLQLF.